This T cell receptor beta chain was profiled in a study of cytomegalovirus exposure and HLA in healthy donors. Findings and caveats of the study: Because they were indistinguishable, some V segments, including TRBV6-2 and TRBV6-3, were excluded. TCR beta V segments were, for the most part, productive about 87% or about 30% of the time in an earlier analysis. Later analysis indicated greater clonal expansion among HLA-associated TCR beta chains than among equally common other chains.

The germline V gene has CDR1 SGHTA and CDR2 FQGNSA. The CDR3 has 15 amino acids. V lost 5 bases and J lost 1; bases outside the gene matches: 5. Points on this clone: Its antigen is undetermined.

Primers for the PCR totalled 60 Vbeta and 13 Jbeta. In the original processing: Later work found tens of millions of unique TCR beta chains, with about 10 million shared. Data came from immunoSEQ multiplex PCR; TCRdb stores just in-frame clones and leaves some out. That table is the source of V, J and clone size, and D and trimming were worked out from the DNA. The sample lists 120,000 to 150,000 clones; about 76% were seen once. The gene calls are TRBV7-2 and TRBJ1-1, with 9 bases that match TRBD1. The TCR was taken from a female donor in good health and CMV-seronegative. The sample taken for sequencing was PBMCs. CDR3 sequence (DNA): TGTGCCAGCAGCCCGTGGACAGGGGCGAACACTGAAGCTTTCTTT. It encodes CASSPWTGANTEAFF.